The present T cell receptor beta chain was sequenced within a study of cytotoxic CD8 clonotypes in ibrutinib-treated CLL. Deep sequencing aimed at 1 in 200,000 to 1 in 1 million T cells' resolution. The table came from immunoSEQ multiplex PCR; TCRdb's copy has only in-frame clones and leaves some out. The sample records roughly 330,000 clones, roughly 70% being singletons. Germline assignment: CDR1 SQVTM and CDR2 ANQGSEA. This CDR3 spans 14 amino acids. The J segment lost 3 bases and the V segment lost 8 bases, leaving 11 bases of the junction unmatched. Sequenced here: PBMCs, sampled after 36 months of ibrutinib treatment. The receptor's source is a human donor with chronic lymphocytic leukemia. V usage is TRBV29-1 and J usage is TRBJ1-2; the match to TRBD1 covers 8 bases. CDR3 region: CSSTPGQGDYGYTF. The CDR3 nucleotides read TGCAGCTCGACCCCTGGACAGGGTGACTATGGCTACACCTTC.